A single sample is the source of the 19 T cell receptor beta chains below, sequenced in a study of T cells after yellow fever vaccination. One entry per CDR3 protein results from TCRdb running MiXCR on the 5' RACE reads. The sample shows 350,000 to 450,000 distinct CDR3 sequences, around 6.4% of them seen only once. The sample was PBMCs, taken 5 days after the yellow fever booster vaccination. Receptors originate from a man aged 25-45 years who received the YFV17D yellow fever vaccine.

The sample holds many counts of this clonotype. The V and J genes are TRBV12-3 or TRBV12-4 and TRBJ1-5, with D perhaps matching TRBD1 (6 bases). Between the trimmed V and J ends, which lost 3 bases and 5 bases, there was a span of 8 bases. The CDR3 loop spans 13 amino acids. CDR3 region: CASSFQGYQPQHF. The CDR3 DNA reads TGTGCCAGCAGTTTTCAGGGGTATCAGCCCCAGCATTTT.

This sequence joins TRBV5-1 and TRBJ2-3; D tentatively fits TRBD1 or TRBD2 (5 bases each). Germline loops: CDR1 SGHRS, CDR2 YFSETQ. Trimming took off 3 bases at V and 3 bases at J, with 8 bases between the two ends. The CDR3 consists of 13 residues. The CDR3 protein is CASSWGTTDTQYF. As DNA, the CDR3 is TGCGCCAGCAGCTGGGGGACGACAGATACGCAGTATTTT.

This clonotype has more than one count but fewer than ten. This chain uses TRBV29-1 with TRBJ1-5, with a possible D match to TRBD1 (5 bases). Germline V lookup: CDR1 SQVTM, CDR2 ANQGSEA. Between the trimmed V and J ends, which lost 3 bases and 0 bases, there was a span of 15 bases. There are 16 residues in the CDR3. In nucleotides, the CDR3 is TGCAGCGTTGAGGTCCACAGGAATTATAGCAATCAGCCCCAGCATTTT. It yields the protein CSVEVHRNYSNQPQHF.

This clonotype was recorded at least ten times. The chain employs TRBV20-1 and TRBJ2-7; D is uncertain. Germline V gene sequence: CDR1 DFQATT, CDR2 SNEGSKA (reference sequence). Trimming cost V 6 bases and J 2 bases, with 14 bases left between them. The CDR3 is made up of 13 amino acids. CDR3 amino acids: CSAKSPGAYEQYF. CDR3 sequence (DNA): TGCAGTGCAAAGAGTCCTGGGGCCTACGAGCAGTACTTC.

Details on this clonotype: Compared with germline, one end of the junction differs, possibly owing to a read error. The chain couples TRBV5-6 to TRBJ2-2; tentatively, D is TRBD2 (5 bases). Germline CDR1 reads SGHDT; CDR2 reads YYEEEE. The CDR3 is 14 residues long. The chain's CDR3 is CASSLGLLTGELLF. The CDR3 coding sequence is TGTGCCAGCAGCCTAGGACTGCTCACCGGGGAGCTGCTTTTT.

This clonotype appeared many times. CDR3 nucleotide sequence: TGCGCCAGCAAGTCGCGGACAGGCGTAGGAAATGAGCAGTTCTTC. The encoded protein is CASKSRTGVGNEQFF. The chain is built from TRBV5-1 and TRBJ2-1; TRBD1 agrees at 7 bases. Germline lookup yields CDR1 SGHRS and CDR2 YFSETQ. This CDR3 spans 15 amino acids. With 6 bases clipped from V and 7 bases from J, the junction kept 13 bases outside the gene matches.

J is TRBJ2-1 and V is TRBV7-2; tentatively, D is TRBD2 (6 bases). The CDR3 runs 15 residues. V was cut by 2 bases and J by 3 bases, with 11 bases left in between. Per germline, CDR1 SGHTA and CDR2 FQGNSA. CDR3 DNA: TGTGCCAGCAGCTTAAGGGACTCGATCTACAATGAGCAGTTCTTC. Its translation: CASSLRDSIYNEQFF.

This clonotype was seen more than once but under ten times. J is TRBJ2-7 and V is TRBV29-1; D is uncertain. From germline, CDR1 is SQVTM and CDR2 ANQGSEA. Trimming removed 4 bases from V and 1 base from J, with 17 bases in between. This CDR3 comprises 15 residues. This CDR3 reads CSVGPSGLGSYEQYF. CDR3 coding DNA: TGCAGCGTTGGGCCGAGTGGATTGGGGTCCTACGAGCAGTACTTC.

J is TRBJ2-5 and V is TRBV20-1; D not resolved. CDR1 and CDR2 from the germline V gene are DFQATT and SNEGSKA (reference sequence). V lost 6 bases, J lost 2 bases, and 13 bases lay in between. There are 13 residues in the CDR3. As DNA, the CDR3 is TGCAGTGCCGCTGGCCGAGCGCAAGAGACCCAGTACTTC. Translation gives CSAAGRAQETQYF.

This clonotype has a count of ten or more. This chain uses TRBV20-1 with TRBJ2-2, with a possible D match to TRBD2 (6 bases). CDR1 is DFQATT and CDR2 is SNEGSKA in the germline V gene (reference sequence). V was clipped by 6 bases and J by 1 base, with 12 bases between them. The CDR3 runs 14 residues. In DNA, the CDR3 is TGCAGTGCCATAGCGGAACTGAACACCGGGGAGCTGTTTTTT. It is translated as CSAIAELNTGELFF.

The chain links TRBV5-1 to TRBJ2-7; unclear D gene. V shed 4 bases and J shed 5 bases, with 10 bases lying between them. The CDR3 spans 12 residues. Germline CDR1 and CDR2: SGHRS and YFSETQ. The CDR3 reads CASSQTKNEQYF. In nucleotides, the CDR3 is TGCGCCAGCAGCCAAACAAAGAACGAGCAGTACTTC.

This clonotype was observed a few times. The gene calls are TRBV20-1 and TRBJ2-3; 12 bases line up with TRBD2. This CDR3 comprises 15 residues. The V gene's germline CDR1 is DFQATT and CDR2 SNEGSKA (reference sequence). With 6 bases clipped from V and 0 bases from J, the junction kept 4 bases outside the gene matches. CDR3 residues: CSAVGTSGSTDTQYF. The CDR3, as DNA: TGCAGTGCCGTCGGGACTAGCGGGAGCACAGATACGCAGTATTTT.

This clonotype was seen more than once but under ten times. The chain has TRBV7-9 and TRBJ1-1; D gene ambiguous. The germline V gene encodes CDR1 SEHNR and CDR2 FQNEAQ (reference sequence). The CDR3 contains 14 residues. Deletions cut 1 base from V and 5 bases from J, with 11 bases between. CDR3 residues: CASSLDGEMTEAFF. The CDR3 DNA follows: TGTGCCAGCAGCTTAGATGGGGAAATGACTGAAGCTTTCTTT.

The rearrangement links TRBV5-1 to TRBJ2-1; TRBD1 or TRBD2 may be the D gene (6 bases each). The CDR3 length is 17 residues. Germline CDR1 and CDR2: SGHRS and YFSETQ. Between the trimmed V and J ends, which lost 4 bases and 7 bases, there was a span of 24 bases. CDR3 residues: CASSLSRELQGKNEQFF. The CDR3 bases are TGCGCCAGCAGCCTTTCACGGGAGTTGCAGGGGAAGAATGAGCAGTTCTTC.

The sample holds a few counts of this clonotype. The chain combines TRBV7-3 with TRBJ2-3; 10 bases line up with TRBD2. The V segment lost 1 base and the J segment 4 bases; nucleotides outside the gene matches: 5. This CDR3 spans 16 amino acids. From germline, CDR1 is SGHTA and CDR2 FQGTGA. The chain's CDR3 is CASSLRLAGVADTQYF. CDR3 in DNA: TGTGCCAGCAGCTTAAGGCTAGCGGGAGTCGCAGATACGCAGTATTTT.

The rearrangement joins TRBV18 to TRBJ2-3; D remains unclear. Trimming took off 6 bases at V and 5 bases at J, with 9 bases between the two ends. The germline gives CDR1 KGHSH, CDR2 LQKENI. This CDR3 region has 12 residues. Here the CDR3 DNA reads TGTGCCAGCTCGCTAAGCCAAGATACGCAGTATTTT. Translated, it gives CASSLSQDTQYF.

This clonotype has just a few counts. The rearrangement joins TRBV3-1 to TRBJ2-7; D remains unclear. Trimming pared 5 bases from V and 3 bases from J, leaving 14 bases between. The germline gives CDR1 LGHDT, CDR2 YNNKEL (reference sequence). The CDR3 consists of 14 residues. The CDR3 DNA reads as TGTGCCAGCAGCGAATCATTAGCTAGCTACGAGCAGTACTTC. Translation gives CASSESLASYEQYF.

The chain combines TRBV4-3 with TRBJ2-5; D possibly corresponds to TRBD2 (6 bases). The ends were cut back, 0 bases at V and 7 bases at J, with 18 bases in the middle. CDR1 and CDR2 from the germline V gene are LGHNA and YSLEER. The CDR3 has 16 amino acids. The CDR3 nucleotides are TGCGCCAGCAGCCAAGATCCAGGAAGTCAGGGAGGGACCCAGTACTTC. Encoded protein: CASSQDPGSQGGTQYF.

V and J are TRBV11-1 and TRBJ2-1, with no clear D. Per germline, CDR1 SGHAT and CDR2 FQDESV (reference sequence). CDR3 length equals 15 residues. The V and J ends lost 0 bases and 2 bases respectively, with 8 bases between them. The CDR3 DNA sequence: TGTGCCAGCAGCTTAGCTTATAGAACCTACAATGAGCAGTTCTTC. Protein sequence: CASSLAYRTYNEQFF.